The 25 T cell receptor beta chains below come from one sample, sequenced in a study of blood T cell repertoires in COVID-19. Clones were read by immunoSEQ multiplex PCR, and TCRdb kept only the in-frame ones, dropping some. The table lists 120,000 or so clones, around nine tenths of them singletons, with 2% to 2.5% in the top ten. The sequenced material came from peripheral blood. All receptors derive from a woman aged 50 to 65 with acute or convalescent COVID-19.

CDR3 bases: TGTGCCAGCAGTTACTTCAAGACTAGCCATCGGTTCTTC. This codes for CASSYFKTSHRFF. The chain is built from TRBV6-2 or TRBV6-3 and TRBJ2-1, with 7 bases identical to TRBD2. V trimming: 1 base; J trimming: 15 bases; junction bases outside the gene matches: 9. The CDR3 extends over 13 amino acids. Germline lookup yields CDR1 MNHEY and CDR2 SVGEGT.

The chain carries TRBV9 and TRBJ2-2, with TRBD2 identical over 9 bases. The junction had 14 bases not matched to a gene; V was cut back by 4 bases and J by 1 base. CDR1 is SGDLS, CDR2 YYNGEE, per germline. This CDR3 spans 19 amino acids. The CDR3 sequence: CASSSYPGGGDLNTGELFF. The CDR3 coding sequence is TGTGCCAGCAGCTCATATCCTGGCGGGGGGGACTTGAACACCGGGGAGCTGTTTTTT.

The V and J genes are TRBV19 and TRBJ2-2, with 7 bases matching TRBD1. The CDR3 spans 16 residues. J lost 0 bases, V lost 4 bases, and 5 bases had no gene match. Germline V lookup: CDR1 LNHDA, CDR2 SQIVND (reference sequence). The CDR3 bases are TGTGCCAGTAGTAAGGGGGCAGGGGCGAACACCGGGGAGCTGTTTTTT. Translating it yields CASSKGAGANTGELFF.

This chain joins TRBV11-1 and TRBJ2-7; 7 bases line up with TRBD2. This CDR3 is 13 amino acids long. The germline V gene encodes CDR1 SGHAT and CDR2 FQDESV (reference sequence). The V and J ends lost 5 bases and 1 base, in that order; junction bases with no gene match: 2. The CDR3 DNA reads as TGTGCCAGCAGCCGTAGCGGGTCCTACGAGCAGTACTTC. It encodes CASSRSGSYEQYF. The full variable domain, with the rest looked up from reference TRBV11-1 and TRBJ2-7, is EAEVAQSPRYKITEKSQAVAFWCDPISGHATLYWYRQILGQGPELLVQFQDESVVDDSQLPKDRFSAERLKGVDSTLKIQPAELGDSAMYLCASSRSGSYEQYFGPGTRLTVT.

This clone was seen more than once but under ten times. The rearrangement links TRBV30 to TRBJ1-2, with D possibly matching TRBD1 (6 bases). The CDR3 is 11 residues long. Germline V gene data show CDR1 as GTSNPN and CDR2 as SVGIG (reference sequence). Trimming cost V 1 base and J 7 bases, with 7 bases left between them. The CDR3 here is CAWSAGVGYTF. CDR3 nucleotides: TGTGCCTGGAGTGCAGGGGTTGGCTACACCTTC.

The CDR3 nucleotides read TGTGCCAGGACTAGGGGGCAGCTTAGCAATCAGCCCCAGCATTTT. Its protein product is CARTRGQLSNQPQHF. The chain carries TRBV7-2 and TRBJ1-5; 7 nucleotides line up with TRBD1. V was clipped by 9 bases and J by 0 bases; unmatched bases: 8. Germline V gene data show CDR1 as SGHTA and CDR2 as FQGNSA. The CDR3 is made up of 15 amino acids.

The V gene is TRBV13, the J gene TRBJ1-4; 8 nucleotides line up with TRBD1. Germline V gene sequence: CDR1 PRHDT, CDR2 FYEKMQ (reference sequence). The CDR3 has 14 amino acids. Losses at the gene ends were 3 bases for V and 6 bases for J; bases not matched to a gene: 3. CDR3 nucleotide sequence: TGTGCCAGCAGCTTTTCAGGGGGCCATGAAAAACTGTTTTTT. Its protein is CASSFSGGHEKLFF.

J is TRBJ2-1 and V is TRBV4-3; 8 positions match TRBD2. Germline CDR1 and CDR2: LGHNA and YSLEER. The CDR3 loop spans 17 amino acids. The trim removed 4 bases at V and 3 bases at J, leaving 11 bases unmatched. This CDR3 is CASSLLSPGLGYNEQFF. The CDR3 coding sequence is TGCGCCAGCAGCCTCCTCTCTCCGGGACTAGGCTACAATGAGCAGTTCTTC.

The sample holds a few counts of this clone. The J gene is TRBJ1-1, the V gene TRBV19, with 7 bases aligning to TRBD1. CDR1 and CDR2 (germline): LNHDA, SQIVND (reference sequence). This CDR3 region has 13 residues. V dropped 5 bases and J dropped 8; count of bases not matched to a gene: 8. CDR3 nucleotide sequence: TGTGCCAGTAGTCCGCGACAGGGTATAGAAGCTTTCTTT. This sequence encodes CASSPRQGIEAFF.

The chain links TRBV6-1 to TRBJ2-7, with a tentative D call TRBD2 (6 bases). CDR1 is MNHNS and CDR2 is SASEGT in the germline V gene. Trimming left V 3 bases short and J 2 bases short, with 14 bases between. The length of the CDR3 is 15 residues. The CDR3 loop is CASSDGTRHPYEQYF. CDR3 DNA sequence: TGTGCCAGCAGTGACGGGACTCGCCACCCCTACGAGCAGTACTTC.

In its sample, this clone was seen a few times. The rearrangement links TRBV7-5 to TRBJ1-2; the DNA was not used to check the table's D call, TRBD1. TRBV7-5 is a recognized pseudogene. The CDR3 loop spans 14 amino acids. The CDR3 DNA reads TGTGTCAGAAGCTTAGGGGCCGCGACCTATGGCTACACCTTC. It codes for CVRSLGAATYGYTF.

The chain couples TRBV29-1 to TRBJ1-4, with TRBD1 identical over 7 bases. The CDR3 runs 12 residues. The germline V gene encodes CDR1 SQVTM and CDR2 ANQGSEA. V was pared by 7 bases and J by 5 bases, with 4 bases of the junction left unmatched. DNA for the CDR3: TGCAGCGCCGGGACAGCAAATGAAAAACTGTTTTTT. Translation: CSAGTANEKLFF.

This clone was detected only once. This chain joins TRBV5-1 and TRBJ2-5; possibly TRBD2 for D (6 bases). Trimming took off 2 bases at V and 4 bases at J, with 12 bases between the two ends. Germline values: CDR1 SGHRS, CDR2 YFSETQ. The CDR3 runs to 14 residues. The CDR3 DNA reads TGCGCCAGCAGCTTAAGGCAGGGAGGAGAGACCCAGTACTTC. Amino acid sequence: CASSLRQGGETQYF.

The V gene is TRBV12-5, the J gene TRBJ1-2, with 8 bases that match TRBD1. Trimming took 5 bases from V and 4 from J; bases not matched to a gene: 9. Germline loops: CDR1 LGHNT, CDR2 FRNRAP. This CDR3 region has 15 residues. The CDR3: CASGAGQGISYGYTF. CDR3 nucleotides: TGTGCTAGTGGTGCTGGACAGGGTATCTCCTATGGCTACACCTTC.

The chain recombines TRBV6-1 with TRBJ1-5; D is unclear. CDR1 is MNHNS and CDR2 is SASEGT in the germline V gene. V shed 0 bases and J shed 0 bases, with 3 bases lying between them. The CDR3 contains 14 residues. In DNA form, the CDR3 reads TGTGCCAGCAGTGAAGCGTATAGCAATCAGCCCCAGCATTTT. This translates into CASSEAYSNQPQHF.

This sequence joins TRBV7-9 and TRBJ2-7; D uncertain. This CDR3 contains 13 residues. The V gene lost 4 bases and the J gene lost 3 bases, with 10 bases spanning the gap. The germline gives CDR1 SEHNR, CDR2 FQNEAQ (reference sequence). The CDR3 region is CASSSPSNYEQYF. Here the CDR3 DNA reads TGTGCCAGCAGCTCCCCGAGTAACTACGAGCAGTACTTC.

CDR3 nucleotides: TGTGCCAGCAGCGACGGACAGGTGATCACAGATACGCAGTATTTT. It yields the protein CASSDGQVITDTQYF. The chain recombines TRBV7-8 with TRBJ2-3, with 7 bases that match TRBD1. V shed 5 bases and J 2 bases; nucleotides not matched to a gene: 7. The CDR3 totals 15 residues. Per germline, CDR1 SGHVS and CDR2 FQNEAQ.

The chain joins TRBV30 to TRBJ1-1, with 7 positions matching TRBD1. The CDR3 contains 15 residues. The J segment lost 6 bases and the V segment lost 3 bases, leaving 13 bases of the junction unmatched. Germline loops: CDR1 GTSNPN, CDR2 SVGIG (reference sequence). The CDR3 reads CAWSHSDRVIAEAFF. The CDR3 DNA reads TGTGCCTGGAGCCATTCCGACAGGGTTATCGCTGAAGCTTTCTTT.

The chain combines TRBV6-5 with TRBJ1-1; maybe TRBD1 (6 bases). The CDR3 covers 15 residues. The V end was cut by 0 bases, the J end by 3 bases, with 11 bases between. Looked up from germline, CDR1 is MNHEY and CDR2 is SVGAGI. The CDR3 region has the DNA TGTGCCAGCAGTTACTCGATCAGGGGAGACACTGAAGCTTTCTTT. Translated, it gives CASSYSIRGDTEAFF.

The chain combines TRBV6-2 or TRBV6-3 with TRBJ1-5; 9 bases are shared with TRBD1. The CDR3 spans 14 residues. Germline assignment: CDR1 MNHEY and CDR2 SVGEGT. The junction had 7 bases not matched to a gene; V was cut back by 6 bases and J by 7 bases. Written as DNA, the CDR3 is TGTGCCAGCAGCTCTACAGGGGGCGGACAGCCCCAGCATTTT. Protein sequence: CASSSTGGGQPQHF.

This chain uses TRBV7-2 with TRBJ1-3; D uncertain. This CDR3 is 14 amino acids long. The germline gives CDR1 SGHTA, CDR2 FQGNSA. V lost 5 bases and J lost 0, with 8 bases in between. The CDR3 reads CASSPEISGNTIYF. CDR3 in DNA: TGTGCCAGCAGCCCGGAGATCTCTGGAAACACCATATATTTT.

The V call is TRBV11-2, the J call TRBJ1-5; D ambiguous. Trimming cost V 5 bases and J 0 bases, with 8 bases left between them. In germline, CDR1 is SGHAT, CDR2 FQNNGV. This CDR3 contains 14 residues. The CDR3 region has the DNA TGTGCCAGCAGCCAATCCTATAGCAATCAGCCCCAGCATTTT. Translated: CASSQSYSNQPQHF.

Only one count was recorded for this clone. The V gene is TRBV5-1, the J gene TRBJ1-1; 9 bases align to TRBD1. The CDR3 loop spans 13 amino acids. The V gene's germline CDR1 is SGHRS and CDR2 YFSETQ. V lost 0 bases, J lost 7 bases, and 1 base stayed unmatched. Here the CDR3 reads CASSLGDRDEAFF. As DNA, the CDR3 is TGCGCCAGCAGCTTGGGGGACAGGGATGAAGCTTTCTTT.

The V gene is TRBV2, the J gene TRBJ2-7, with 10 bases aligning to TRBD2. With 5 bases clipped from V and 1 base from J, the junction kept 5 bases outside the gene matches. Germline CDR1 reads SNHLY; CDR2 reads FYNNEI. CDR3 length: 15 amino acids. CDR3 nucleotides: TGTGCCAGCAGTTCCGGGACTAGCGAGTCCTACGAGCAGTACTTC. This codes for CASSSGTSESYEQYF.

This chain joins TRBV28 and TRBJ1-2; 8 positions agree with TRBD1. V shed 4 bases, J shed 11 bases, and the junction held 12 bases outside the gene matches. CDR1 is MDHEN and CDR2 is SYDVKM in the germline V gene. The CDR3 sequence is 14 residues long. The CDR3 protein is CASSSPSDRERYTF. The CDR3 coding sequence is TGTGCCAGCAGTTCCCCTTCGGACAGGGAGAGATACACCTTC.